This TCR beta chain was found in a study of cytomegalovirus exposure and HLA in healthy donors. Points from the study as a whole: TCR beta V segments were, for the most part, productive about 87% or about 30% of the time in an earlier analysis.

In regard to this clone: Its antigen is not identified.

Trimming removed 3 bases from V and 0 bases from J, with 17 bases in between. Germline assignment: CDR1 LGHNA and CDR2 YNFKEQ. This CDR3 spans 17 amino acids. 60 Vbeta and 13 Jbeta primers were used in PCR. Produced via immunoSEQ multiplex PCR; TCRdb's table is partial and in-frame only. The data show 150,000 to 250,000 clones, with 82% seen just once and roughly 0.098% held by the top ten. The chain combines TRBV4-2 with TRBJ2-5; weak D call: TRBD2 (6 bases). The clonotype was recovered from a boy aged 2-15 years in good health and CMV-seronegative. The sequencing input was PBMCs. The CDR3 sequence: CASSHALDGGYQETQYF. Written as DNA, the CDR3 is TGTGCCAGCAGCCATGCGCTGGACGGGGGATACCAAGAGACCCAGTACTTC.